These 5 T cell receptor beta chains were all obtained from the same sample, sequenced in a study of blood T cell repertoires in COVID-19. The assay was immunoSEQ multiplex PCR, and TCRdb's table has in-frame clones only and misses some. This repertoire shows roughly 380,000 clones, roughly 90% found once; its top ten account for 1%. The sequenced sample was PBMCs or T cells enriched from blood (not recorded which). The source is a woman aged 25 to 39 who had been exposed to COVID-19.

The chain has TRBV5-4 and TRBJ2-7; the D gene is possibly TRBD1 (7 bases). Trimming took off 3 bases at V and 4 bases at J, with 20 bases between the two ends. This CDR3 spans 16 amino acids. The germline V gene has CDR1 SGHNT and CDR2 YYREEE (reference sequence). CDR3 sequence reads: CASSWGVGTEGYEQYF. In DNA form, the CDR3 reads TGTGCCAGCAGCTGGGGGGTCGGGACAGAGGGGTACGAGCAGTACTTC.

This clone is a singleton in its sample. This rearrangement joins TRBV5-1 to TRBJ2-7, with TRBD1 as a possible D gene (6 bases). Germline V gene lookup returns CDR1 SGHRS and CDR2 YFSETQ. V was trimmed by 3 bases and J by 6 bases, leaving 16 bases between them. CDR3 length equals 14 residues. The CDR3 here is CASSYPSGEGEQYF. The CDR3 DNA reads as TGCGCCAGCAGCTATCCCTCAGGGGAAGGCGAGCAGTACTTC.

The rearrangement uses TRBV9 and TRBJ2-7, with D possibly being TRBD2 (6 bases). From germline, CDR1 is SGDLS and CDR2 YYNGEE. The CDR3 runs to 13 residues. The V end was cut by 7 bases, the J end by 7 bases, with 18 bases between. The CDR3 region is CASSSRGFEEQYF. The CDR3 bases are TGTGCCAGCTCTTCCCGGGGGTTTGAGGAGCAGTACTTC.

The chain couples TRBV11-2 to TRBJ1-4; TRBD1 matches at 9 bases. CDR1 SGHAT and CDR2 FQNNGV come from the germline V gene. The CDR3 has 17 residues. With 0 bases clipped from V and 5 bases from J, the junction kept 7 bases outside the gene matches. Here the CDR3 reads CASSLEHRGRGNEKLFF. The CDR3 DNA reads TGTGCCAGCAGCTTAGAGCACAGGGGGCGAGGGAATGAAAAACTGTTTTTT. Based on the CDR3 plus reference TRBV11-2 and TRBJ1-4, the full variable domain is EAGVAQSPRYKIIEKRQSVAFWCNPISGHATLYWYQQILGQGPKLLIQFQNNGVVDDSQLPKDRFSAERLKGVDSTLKIQPAKLEDSAVYLCASSLEHRGRGNEKLFFGSGTQLSVL.

The chain joins TRBV3-1 (or the pseudogene TRBV3-2) to TRBJ1-2, with TRBD1 matching over 7 bases. Germline V lookup: CDR1 LGHDT, CDR2 YNNKEL (reference sequence). The CDR3 runs to 14 residues. Trimming cost V 1 base and J 7 bases; bases outside gene matches: 6. CDR3 loop: CASSQVTGVAGYTF. CDR3 sequence (DNA): TGTGCCAGCAGCCAAGTTACAGGGGTGGCTGGCTACACCTTC.